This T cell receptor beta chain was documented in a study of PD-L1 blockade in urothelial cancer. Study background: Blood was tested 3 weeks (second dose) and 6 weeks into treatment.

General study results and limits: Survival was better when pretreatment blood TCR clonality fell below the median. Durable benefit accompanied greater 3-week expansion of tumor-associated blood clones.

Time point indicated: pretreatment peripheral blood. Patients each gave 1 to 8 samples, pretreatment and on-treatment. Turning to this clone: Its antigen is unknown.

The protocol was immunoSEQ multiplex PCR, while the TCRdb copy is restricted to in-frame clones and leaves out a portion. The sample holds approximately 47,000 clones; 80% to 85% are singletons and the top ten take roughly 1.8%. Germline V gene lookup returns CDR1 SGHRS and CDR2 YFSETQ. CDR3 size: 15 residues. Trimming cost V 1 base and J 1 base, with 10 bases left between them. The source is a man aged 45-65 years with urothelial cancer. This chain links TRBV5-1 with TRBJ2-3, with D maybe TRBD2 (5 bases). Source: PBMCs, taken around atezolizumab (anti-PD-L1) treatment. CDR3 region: CASSLTGSGTDTQYF. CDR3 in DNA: TGCGCCAGCAGCTTGACGGGGTCTGGCACAGATACGCAGTATTTT. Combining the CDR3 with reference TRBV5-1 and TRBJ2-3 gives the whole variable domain KAGVTQTPRYLIKTRGQQVTLSCSPISGHRSVSWYQQTPGQGLQFLFEYFSETQRNKGNFPGRFSGRQFSNSRSEMNVSTLELGDSALYLCASSLTGSGTDTQYFGPGTRLTVL.